This T cell receptor beta chain emerged from a study of PD-1 blockade in mismatch repair-deficient tumors. For the study at large: All were previously treated, progressing patients with some twelve mismatch repair-deficient cancer types.

Trimming took 6 bases from V and 1 from J, leaving 6 bases between them. This CDR3 region has 12 residues. Germline V gives CDR1 SNHLY, CDR2 FYNNEI. PCR or immunohistochemistry showed mismatch repair deficiency in every enrolled patient. The repertoire was sequenced with immunoSEQ multiplex PCR; TCRdb's copy has only in-frame clones and lacks some. The sample shows about 79,000 clones, roughly 80% of them seen only once. The rearrangement joins TRBV2 to TRBJ1-1; possibly TRBD1 for D (5 bases). This sequence was found in an adult with mismatch repair-deficient cancer. Sequences were derived from peripheral blood, sampled 44 weeks after starting pembrolizumab. The CDR3 DNA reads TGTGCCAGCAGGGGGGGGAACACTGAAGCTTTCTTT. Its protein product is CASRGGNTEAFF.